The next 10 T cell receptor beta chains were all read from a single sample in a study of control samples from healthy donors and cancer patients. The protocol was immunoSEQ multiplex PCR, while the TCRdb copy is restricted to in-frame clones and leaves out a portion. The data contain about 98,000 clones, roughly 86% of them singletons. The sequenced sample consisted of blood. These receptors came from a man aged 55 to 70 in good health.

V is TRBV4-1 and J is TRBJ2-2, with 9 bases that match TRBD1. CDR3 length: 18 amino acids. V shed 0 bases and J 10 bases; nucleotides not matched to a gene: 15. Germline lookup yields CDR1 MGHRA and CDR2 YSYEKL. CDR3 protein: CASSQESSGTGFFLELFF. The CDR3 region has the DNA TGCGCCAGCAGCCAAGAGTCCTCCGGGACAGGGTTTTTTTTGGAGCTGTTTTTT.

The CDR3 DNA follows: TGCGCCAGCAGCTTGGCCCCTTTCGGTAGCGGGGGGACAGATACGCAGTATTTT. This gives the protein CASSLAPFGSGGTDTQYF. The gene calls are TRBV5-1 and TRBJ2-3; the match to TRBD2 covers 10 bases. The germline V gene encodes CDR1 SGHRS and CDR2 YFSETQ. The J segment lost 3 bases and the V segment lost 0 bases, leaving 10 bases of the junction unmatched. The CDR3 spans 18 residues.

CDR3 loop: CASSETARGPQHF. CDR3 DNA sequence: TGTGCCAGCAGTGAGACAGCACGCGGGCCCCAGCATTTT. The chain is built from TRBV2 and TRBJ1-5; weak D call: TRBD1 (5 bases). Germline V gene lookup returns CDR1 SNHLY and CDR2 FYNNEI. The CDR3 contains 13 residues. Trimming took off 3 bases at V and 9 bases at J, with 12 bases between the two ends.

The chain joins TRBV10-3 to TRBJ2-3, with 11 bases that match TRBD2. V lost 4 bases and J lost 5; bases outside the gene matches: 11. Germline V gene sequence: CDR1 ENHRY, CDR2 SYGVKD. This CDR3 spans 17 amino acids. This CDR3 is CAISGSSLAGAIDTQYF. In DNA, the CDR3 is TGTGCCATCAGTGGATCATCACTAGCGGGGGCGATAGATACGCAGTATTTT.

CDR3 coding DNA: TGTGCCAGCAGCTTGACGGGGCCGGGGGAGACCCAGTACTTC. This gives the protein CASSLTGPGETQYF. The chain has TRBV5-6 and TRBJ2-5, with D tentatively TRBD1 or TRBD2 (5 bases each). Germline lookup yields CDR1 SGHDT and CDR2 YYEEEE. V was clipped by 1 base and J by 5 bases, with 12 bases between them. The CDR3 is 14 residues long.

The V gene is TRBV11-2, the J gene TRBJ2-6; D may be TRBD2 (6 bases). V gave up 1 base and J gave up 2 bases, with 12 bases separating them. There are 17 residues in the CDR3. Looked up from germline, CDR1 is SGHAT and CDR2 is FQNNGV. CDR3 region: CASSLGSWGAGANVLTF. In DNA form, the CDR3 reads TGTGCCAGCAGCTTAGGGTCGTGGGGGGCTGGGGCCAACGTCCTGACTTTC.

V usage is TRBV5-4 and J usage is TRBJ2-1, with 8 positions matching TRBD2. Germline assignment: CDR1 SGHNT and CDR2 YYREEE (reference sequence). The ends lost 6 bases at V and 4 bases at J; junction bases unmatched: 3. This CDR3 is built from 13 residues. The CDR3, as DNA: TGTGCCAGCACGCGGGGGGAATACAATGAGCAGTTCTTC. Amino acids: CASTRGEYNEQFF.

The J gene is TRBJ1-1, the V gene TRBV9, with 7 bases identical to TRBD1. This CDR3 comprises 15 residues. Germline V gives CDR1 SGDLS, CDR2 YYNGEE. The trim removed 2 bases at V and 2 bases at J, leaving 6 bases unmatched. CDR3 DNA sequence: TGTGCCAGCAGCGTCCAGGGACAGTTAAACACTGAAGCTTTCTTT. Residues: CASSVQGQLNTEAFF.

The chain carries TRBV6-5 and TRBJ2-2; D is undetermined. Germline assignment: CDR1 MNHEY and CDR2 SVGAGI. There are 14 residues in the CDR3. The V end was cut by 10 bases, the J end by 3 bases, with 15 bases between. The CDR3 loop reads CAIKLGWDTGELFF. The CDR3 DNA reads as TGTGCCATCAAACTGGGATGGGACACCGGGGAGCTGTTTTTT.

The J gene is TRBJ2-1, the V gene TRBV6-4, with 7 bases that match TRBD2. Germline lookup yields CDR1 MRHNA and CDR2 SNTAGT. Unmatched junction bases numbered 3, after V lost 2 bases and J lost 2 bases. There are 15 residues in the CDR3. The DNA for the CDR3 is TGTGCCAGCAGTGACGGCGGGAGACCCTACAATGAGCAGTTCTTC. This encodes CASSDGGRPYNEQFF.